The present entry profiles one T cell receptor (beta chain) with its context. This clone was observed a few times. Its target antigen remains unknown. Base-call qualities are not available, and no considerably larger clone is one nucleotide away. A single peripheral blood draw of around 120 mL on average was collected from each donor into heparinised tubes. Naive, central memory, regulatory and stem cell-like memory CD4+ T cells were sorted on a BD FACSAria II using a panel including CD45RO, CCR7, CD25, CD127, CD95 and CD27. Purity was above 95% for every sorted population. PBMCs were isolated immediately by Lymphoprep density gradient centrifugation and stained directly without culture. So that batch effects would be minimized, each experiment stained and sorted samples in pairs, pairing one healthy donor with one patient. These data are taken from a study of beta chain features in type 1 diabetes (dated by TCRdb to 2016 to 2019). Regarding the complete study: No differences in mean age, gender distribution, total cell number or subset yield were found between patients and healthy donors. A total of around 110,000,000 sorted cells were examined across all samples, and a strong correlation was observed between cell number per subset and RNA yield. The study compared the TCRB repertoires of sorted circulating CD4+ T cell subsets in recently diagnosed type 1 diabetes patients with those in matched healthy donors. Regulatory and stem cell-like memory subsets were isolated from only 8 patients and roughly 8 healthy donors, whereas naive and central memory subsets came from all 30 or so donors.

What the authors observed across the whole study: Because small numbers of individuals were included in the HLA sub-analyses, any influence of HLA type on TCRB rearrangement was left unresolved. PCR may preferentially amplify shorter templates, but because patient and control samples were amplified and corrected together, any resulting skew would affect both groups equally. Naive, central memory and regulatory TCRB repertoires appeared more similar among patients than among healthy donors. A moderate but significant shortening of TCRB CDR3 length was observed in type 1 diabetes patients in all four CD4+ subsets. At VDJ recombination sites, type 1 diabetes patients had fewer insertions and more deleted nucleotides, which implies abnormalities in thymic rearrangement. Sequencing cDNA rather than genomic DNA could over-represent highly expressing activated cells, although activation and CD3 levels did not differ between groups.

All of the isolated RNA was reverse transcribed with the High Capacity cDNA Reverse Transcription Kit, so expressed TCRB transcripts were sequenced. Naive, central memory and regulatory T cell samples underwent deep immunoSEQ sequencing, averaging roughly 3.5 million total reads per sample. After sorted cells were lysed in RLT buffer, RNA was extracted with DNase-treated RNeasy Micro or Mini kits, with the choice depending on cell number. Each cell subset was processed on its own to prevent cross-contamination, while patient and healthy donor samples were processed together. Using the immunoSEQ multiplex PCR, TCRB sequences were amplified from cDNA into 87-bp fragments spanning the CDR3 region. Sequencing of the amplicons was done on the Illumina HiSeq platform. In the source study's methods: Synthetic template baselines were used to correct PCR bias computationally, reads within Hamming distance 2 were collapsed together, and singletons that could not be merged were discarded. Reads were aligned against IMGT to assign V, D and J genes, CDR3 length and insertions or deletions at six rearrangement sites. Within each subset, clonotype counts were normalized to the number of sorted cells before true diversity and Gini coefficients were calculated with the tcR R package. Repertoire sharing was quantified using the overlap coefficient calculated on TCRB nucleotide sequences. Out-of-frame TCRB sequences from naive cells were analyzed to stand in for the pre-selection repertoire. As stored in TCRdb, this immuneACCESS dataset retains in-frame rearrangements with V and J assigned. A fraction of the clones does not appear; measured against another copy, unresolved V genes explain less than half of the discrepancy, and the remainder lacks a known reason. V and J calls and clone size come straight from that table; D and trimming were deduced from the DNA. The sample table records some 900,000 clones; roughly a sixth of these occur just once. Of the sample, 0.023% falls within the top ten clones.

CDR1 and CDR2, per the germline V gene (reference sequence), are MNHNY and SVGAGI. Trimming accounts for 6 bases at V and 2 bases at J, while the number of junction bases matched to no gene is 10. The cysteine opens and the phenylalanine closes a CDR3 of 15 amino acids. CDR3 DNA only is kept here, 45 bases in frame from base 1. Source material: naive CD4+ T cells from blood. The cell subset or site label corresponds to: true naive CD4+ T cells. This receptor was identified in a woman between 18 and 29 years old in good health. This chain is built from TRBV6-6 and TRBJ2-7, with 7 junctional bases fitting TRBD1. Read as DNA, the sequence is TGTGCCAGCAGACCGGACAGGTTAAGCGCCTACGAGCAGTACTTC. Its protein product is CASRPDRLSAYEQYF.